These 8 T cell receptor beta chains originate from one sample sequenced in a study of blood T cell repertoires in COVID-19. Measured with immunoSEQ multiplex PCR; TCRdb has only the in-frame clones, and not every one. The table includes around 190,000 clones, about 86% detected once. The specimen was PBMCs or T cells enriched from blood (not recorded which). Source of these receptors: a woman in her 40s in a cohort exposed to, infected with or recovered from COVID-19 (not recorded which).

The chain links TRBV19 to TRBJ2-7; maybe TRBD1 (5 bases). Per the germline V gene, CDR1 is LNHDA and CDR2 is SQIVND (reference sequence). V was clipped by 6 bases and J by 3 bases, with 18 bases between them. The CDR3 sequence is 15 residues long. This CDR3 is CASSVGAGVGYEQYF. For the CDR3, the DNA is TGTGCCAGTAGCGTAGGGGCTGGGGTAGGCTACGAGCAGTACTTC.

V and J are TRBV5-6 and TRBJ2-7; TRBD1 agrees at 8 bases. V dropped 4 bases and J dropped 6; count of bases not matched to a gene: 9. Germline CDR1 and CDR2: SGHDT and YYEEEE. The CDR3 extends over 14 amino acids. CDR3 sequence: CASSPTSTGAEQYF. The CDR3 nucleotides are TGTGCCAGCAGCCCGACCTCGACAGGGGCCGAGCAGTACTTC. Full variable domain (rest looked up from reference TRBV5-6 and TRBJ2-7): DAGVTQSPTHLIKTRGQQVTLRCSPKSGHDTVSWYQQALGQGPQFIFQYYEEEERQRGNFPDRFSGHQFPNYSSELNVNALLLGDSALYLCASSPTSTGAEQYFGPGTRLTVT.

This chain connects TRBV19 to TRBJ2-7; D not certain. Germline lookup yields CDR1 LNHDA and CDR2 SQIVND (reference sequence). CDR3 length equals 13 residues. Trimming shortened V by 5 bases and J by 3 bases, and 11 bases separated the two germline ends. This CDR3 is CASSPHIDYEQYF. The CDR3 coding sequence is TGTGCCAGTAGTCCACACATCGACTACGAGCAGTACTTC.

This chain joins TRBV4-1 and TRBJ1-5; 8 bases fit TRBD1. V was clipped by 0 bases and J by 6 bases; unmatched bases: 4. The CDR3 contains 15 residues. Looked up from germline, CDR1 is MGHRA and CDR2 is YSYEKL. The CDR3 protein is CASSQEGRGPQPQHF. The DNA for the CDR3 is TGCGCCAGCAGCCAAGAAGGCAGGGGGCCTCAGCCCCAGCATTTT.

The CDR3 DNA is TGTGCCAGCAGCTTGGCCCCCGCGCAGGGCCAAGAGACCCAGTACTTC. Translated, it gives CASSLAPAQGQETQYF. The chain links TRBV11-3 to TRBJ2-5, with a tentative D call TRBD1 (5 bases). This CDR3 is built from 16 residues. Deletions cut 3 bases from V and 1 base from J, with 15 bases between. Germline V CDR1 and CDR2: SGHNT, YENEEA.

The chain combines TRBV7-8 with TRBJ2-5, with TRBD2 identical over 12 bases. This CDR3 has 16 residues. Germline CDR1 is SGHVS and CDR2 is FQNEAQ. V shed 4 bases and J 4 bases; nucleotides not matched to a gene: 7. DNA for the CDR3: TGTGCCAGCAGCTCGCGCAGGACTAGCGGGGCAGAGACCCAGTACTTC. Protein product: CASSSRRTSGAETQYF.

The J gene is TRBJ1-1, the V gene TRBV19; a possible D gene is TRBD1 (6 bases). Trimming stripped 3 bases from V and 1 base from J, with 12 bases between. The CDR3 extends over 15 amino acids. From germline, CDR1 is LNHDA and CDR2 SQIVND (reference sequence). CDR3 coding DNA: TGTGCCAGTAGTATGGGGGCCGACAGGAACACTGAAGCTTTCTTT. It specifies CASSMGADRNTEAFF.

The V gene is TRBV11-3, the J gene TRBJ2-7; 10 nucleotides line up with TRBD2. From germline, CDR1 is SGHNT and CDR2 YENEEA. The CDR3 spans 20 residues. Trimming cost V 2 bases and J 5 bases; bases outside gene matches: 21. CDR3 sequence reads: CASSLPPHSLAGVRPDEQYF. The CDR3 DNA reads as TGTGCCAGCAGCTTACCACCCCACTCTCTAGCGGGAGTCCGTCCTGACGAGCAGTACTTC.